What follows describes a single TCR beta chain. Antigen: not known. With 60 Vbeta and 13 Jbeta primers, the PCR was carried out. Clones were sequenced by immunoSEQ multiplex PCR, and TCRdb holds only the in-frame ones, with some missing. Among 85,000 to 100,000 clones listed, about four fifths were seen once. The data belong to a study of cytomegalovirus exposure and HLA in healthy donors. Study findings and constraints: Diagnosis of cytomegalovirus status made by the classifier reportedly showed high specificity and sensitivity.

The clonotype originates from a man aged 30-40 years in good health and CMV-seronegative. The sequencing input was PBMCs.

The chain's CDR3 is CASSWPRQLAGPRSYNEQFF. CDR3 nucleotide sequence: TGTGCCAGTAGTTGGCCGAGACAACTAGCGGGGCCTCGCTCCTACAATGAGCAGTTCTTC. The chain joins TRBV19 to TRBJ2-1; 10 bases match TRBD2. V trimming: 5 bases; J trimming: 0 bases; junction bases outside the gene matches: 16. CDR1 and CDR2 from the germline V gene are LNHDA and SQIVND (reference sequence). The CDR3 loop spans 20 amino acids.